This entry concerns a single T cell receptor beta chain. The antigen remains unidentified. These data belong to a study of T cell responses to AZD1222 COVID-19 vaccine. The study, taken as a whole, reports: Across the whole spike, CD4 TCRs peaked at regions 160-218 and 743-854. It should be noted that donors were predominantly white British and more often female, and clonal diversity was possibly underestimated.

V was trimmed by 5 bases and J by 7 bases, leaving 6 bases between them. The CDR3 contains 11 residues. The protocol was immunoSEQ multiplex PCR, while the TCRdb copy is restricted to in-frame clones and leaves out a portion. Of some 150,000 clones listed, approximately 93% are singletons. This TCR derives from an adult in good health. V and J are TRBV12-3 or TRBV12-4 and TRBJ2-1; D not certain. This specimen was peripheral blood, taken on day 0 of AZD1222 vaccination. CDR3 residues: CASSTRNEQFF. DNA for the CDR3: TGTGCCAGCAGTACCCGTAATGAGCAGTTCTTC.